The 3 T cell receptor beta chains reported below all come from one sample, sequenced in a study of Ad26.COV2.S vaccination and SARS-CoV-2 variants. Libraries were prepared by immunoSEQ multiplex PCR; TCRdb keeps only in-frame clonotypes and omits some of them. The repertoire includes some 340,000 clones, 86% of them detected once, and 1.9% sits in the top ten. As to treatment: about 20 received Ad26.COV2.S at low or high dose, single or two shots; roughly 5 received placebo; per-sample allocation not given. Each sample was drawn 63 days after the first injection (of vaccine or placebo). The sequencing here drew on peripheral blood, taken in a trial of Ad26.COV2.S vaccine versus placebo. The receptors were gathered from a person between 18 and 59 years old who received the Ad26.COV2.S COVID-19 vaccine or a placebo.

The rearrangement links TRBV7-3 to TRBJ2-2, with 7 bases identical to TRBD2. Unmatched junction bases numbered 8, after V lost 4 bases and J lost 3 bases. The germline V gene has CDR1 SGHTA and CDR2 FQGTGA. CDR3 length: 16 amino acids. CDR3 protein: CASSSPGGLDTGELFF. The CDR3, as DNA: TGTGCCAGCAGCTCCCCCGGGGGGTTAGACACCGGGGAGCTGTTTTTT.

The gene calls are TRBV12-5 and TRBJ1-2; TRBD1 matches 9 bases. Germline V gene lookup returns CDR1 LGHNT and CDR2 FRNRAP. After removal of 6 bases from V and 7 bases from J, the junction contained 9 bases not matched to a gene. CDR3 length: 14 amino acids. This CDR3 reads CASGPETGGFGYTF. CDR3 in DNA: TGTGCTAGTGGCCCGGAGACAGGGGGTTTTGGCTACACCTTC.

V is TRBV2 and J is TRBJ2-7, with TRBD1 identical over 9 bases. Trimming removed 1 base from V and 3 bases from J; junction bases left unmatched: 4. The germline V gene has CDR1 SNHLY and CDR2 FYNNEI. The CDR3 spans 15 residues. CDR3 amino acids: CASSEGPGQGYEQYF. The CDR3 DNA is TGTGCCAGCAGTGAAGGCCCGGGACAGGGCTACGAGCAGTACTTC.